This entry lists 18 T cell receptor beta chains sequenced from one sample in a study of beta chain features in type 1 diabetes. Every bit of the isolated RNA underwent reverse transcription, so sequencing read expressed TCRB transcripts. Produced via immunoSEQ multiplex PCR; TCRdb's table is partial and in-frame only. The data contain about 160,000 clones, roughly 9.1% of them singletons. The sequencing sample was made of central memory CD4+ T cells from blood. Source of these receptors: a woman younger than 30 in good health.

V gene TRBV5-8 combines with J gene TRBJ2-6; tentative D call: TRBD1 (6 bases). The CDR3 runs 18 residues. The V gene lost 9 bases and the J gene lost 0 bases, with 22 bases spanning the gap. CDR1 is SGHTS and CDR2 is YDEGEE in the germline V gene. CDR3 sequence reads: CATPPTGQTHSGANVLTF. DNA of the CDR3: TGTGCCACCCCCCCGACAGGTCAAACCCACTCTGGGGCCAACGTCCTGACTTTC.

This clone was picked up a small number of times. This chain links TRBV7-2 with TRBJ1-5; D gene uncertain. Germline V lookup: CDR1 SGHTA, CDR2 FQGNSA. The V end lost 5 bases, the J end lost 4 bases, and 9 bases lay between the germline ends. The CDR3 is 13 residues long. CDR3 protein: CASSLSENQPQHF. CDR3 sequence (DNA): TGTGCCAGCAGCCTCAGCGAAAATCAGCCCCAGCATTTT.

This clone occurred many times. This chain joins TRBV2 and TRBJ1-1; 7 bases agree with TRBD1. Germline assignment: CDR1 SNHLY and CDR2 FYNNEI. The V and J ends lost 2 bases and 7 bases, in that order; junction bases with no gene match: 7. This CDR3 spans 14 amino acids. In nucleotides, the CDR3 is TGTGCCAGCAGTGAATATCGACAGGGTGATGAAGCTTTCTTT. Translation gives CASSEYRQGDEAFF.

The rearrangement joins TRBV7-6 to TRBJ2-7, with D possibly TRBD2 on 6 matching bases. This CDR3 is built from 14 residues. The V gene lost 5 bases and the J gene lost 2 bases, with 13 bases spanning the gap. The germline V gene has CDR1 SGHVS and CDR2 FNYEAQ. The CDR3 sequence is CASSGSGPPYEQYF. The CDR3 DNA reads TGTGCCAGCAGCGGGAGCGGGCCCCCCTACGAGCAGTACTTC.

The rearrangement joins TRBV4-1 to TRBJ2-6; perhaps TRBD1 as D (6 bases). Trimming cost V 6 bases and J 0 bases, with 15 bases left between them. Looked up from germline, CDR1 is MGHRA and CDR2 is YSYEKL. This CDR3 is 17 amino acids long. DNA of the CDR3: TGCGCCAGCAGGCAGGGACACCTTATCTCTGGGGCCAACGTCCTGACTTTC. Its translation is CASRQGHLISGANVLTF.

The table lists this clone with a few counts. The chain links TRBV27 to TRBJ2-6; D not certain. The length of the CDR3 is 15 residues. V lost 3 bases to trimming and J lost 4 bases, with 10 bases between them. Germline lookup yields CDR1 MNHEY and CDR2 SMNVEV (reference sequence). The CDR3 DNA is TGTGCCAGCAGTTTTCTTGGCTTGGGGGCCAACGTCCTGACTTTC. Its protein product is CASSFLGLGANVLTF.

This rearrangement joins TRBV9 to TRBJ2-3, with TRBD2 matching 11 bases. Germline CDR1 and CDR2: SGDLS and YYNGEE. Unmatched junction bases numbered 6, after V lost 0 bases and J lost 6 bases. The CDR3 consists of 16 residues. CDR3 DNA sequence: TGTGCCAGCAGCGTAGATGGTAGCGGGGGGGCGGATACGCAGTATTTT. As protein: CASSVDGSGGADTQYF.

This CDR3 reads CASSEPTGIEEKLFF. For the CDR3, the DNA is TGTGCCAGCAGCGAACCAACAGGGATTGAGGAAAAACTGTTTTTT. This sequence joins TRBV21-1 and TRBJ1-4; the D call TRBD1 from the table was never checked on the DNA. TRBV21-1 is tagged as a pseudogene. The CDR3 runs 15 residues.

In this sample, this clone turned up a few times. The chain uses TRBV28 and TRBJ1-1; D is unresolved. CDR1 is MDHEN and CDR2 is SYDVKM in the germline V gene. This CDR3 has 12 residues. The germline V and J ends were trimmed by 7 bases and 8 bases, with 14 bases remaining between them. CDR3 amino acids: CASNALGREAFF. CDR3 bases: TGTGCCAGCAACGCCCTGGGGAGAGAAGCTTTCTTT.

The table lists this clone with a few counts. CDR3 nucleotide sequence: TGTGCCTTGGACAGGGGATCCTACGAGCAGTACTTC. Protein: CALDRGSYEQYF. The chain couples TRBV30 to TRBJ2-7; 9 bases are shared with TRBD1. The CDR3 contains 12 residues. Germline assignment: CDR1 GTSNPN and CDR2 SVGIG (reference sequence). V dropped 7 bases and J dropped 1; count of bases not matched to a gene: 2.

The V call is TRBV19, the J call TRBJ2-5; the D gene is possibly TRBD1 (6 bases). V lost 7 bases and J lost 2, with 11 bases in between. Germline CDR1 reads LNHDA; CDR2 reads SQIVND (reference sequence). The CDR3 totals 13 residues. DNA of the CDR3: TGTGCCAGTACCCCTGACAGGCAAGAGACCCAGTACTTC. Translated, it gives CASTPDRQETQYF.

The chain has TRBV5-4 and TRBJ2-5, with 7 bases aligning to TRBD1. The V gene end was trimmed by 4 bases and the J gene end by 5 bases; junction bases not matched to a gene: 8. Germline V gives CDR1 SGHNT, CDR2 YYREEE (reference sequence). The CDR3 consists of 14 residues. The CDR3 coding sequence is TGTGCCAGCAGCCTGCAGGGGGTGAGGGAGACCCAGTACTTC. Protein sequence: CASSLQGVRETQYF.

The chain has TRBV5-1 and TRBJ2-3; the match to TRBD1 covers 7 bases. CDR1 and CDR2 from the germline V gene are SGHRS and YFSETQ. This CDR3 contains 14 residues. The V segment lost 3 bases and the J segment 9 bases; nucleotides outside the gene matches: 10. This chain's CDR3 is CASSSGSGGDTQYF. Written as DNA, the CDR3 is TGCGCCAGCAGCTCAGGCTCAGGGGGAGACACGCAGTATTTT.

There are a few counts of this clone. This chain joins TRBV19 and TRBJ2-1, with D perhaps matching TRBD2 (7 bases). The CDR3 extends over 15 amino acids. Germline V gene sequence: CDR1 LNHDA, CDR2 SQIVND (reference sequence). With 9 bases removed from V and 2 bases from J, the gap between germline ends came to 17 bases. The CDR3 protein is CASGGGAGAYNEQFF. CDR3 in DNA: TGTGCCAGCGGGGGCGGGGCGGGAGCCTACAATGAGCAGTTCTTC.

The chain employs TRBV30 and TRBJ1-5; D is unresolved. This CDR3 has 13 residues. CDR1 GTSNPN and CDR2 SVGIG come from the germline V gene (reference sequence). The V gene lost 3 bases and the J gene lost 4 bases, with 10 bases spanning the gap. This CDR3 reads CAWSRIGNQPQHF. CDR3 DNA: TGTGCCTGGAGCCGAATCGGGAATCAGCCCCAGCATTTT.

This chain joins TRBV7-8 and TRBJ2-1, with TRBD2 as a possible D gene (7 bases). Germline CDR1 SGHVS, CDR2 FQNEAQ. The CDR3 covers 15 residues. Between the trimmed V and J ends, which lost 7 bases and 7 bases, there was a span of 20 bases. The CDR3 is CASTQGRGGINEQFF. The CDR3 DNA sequence: TGTGCCAGCACCCAAGGGAGGGGGGGGATAAATGAGCAGTTCTTC.

The rearrangement uses TRBV5-1 and TRBJ1-1; D unclear. Germline V gene data show CDR1 as SGHRS and CDR2 as YFSETQ. The CDR3 contains 14 residues. V lost 2 bases and J lost 8, with 16 bases in between. Written as DNA, the CDR3 is TGCGCCAGCAGCTTTTCAGAACCGACTCGGGAAGCTTTCTTT. This translates into CASSFSEPTREAFF.

This clone has just a few counts. This sequence joins TRBV14 and TRBJ1-1; D is unresolved. The CDR3 has 14 amino acids. The V gene lost 1 base and the J gene lost 6 bases, with 12 bases spanning the gap. CDR1 is SGHDN, CDR2 FVKESK, per germline. The CDR3, as DNA: TGTGCCAGCAGCCAAGGTGGGTGGGAGCCTGAAGCTTTCTTT. It specifies CASSQGGWEPEAFF.